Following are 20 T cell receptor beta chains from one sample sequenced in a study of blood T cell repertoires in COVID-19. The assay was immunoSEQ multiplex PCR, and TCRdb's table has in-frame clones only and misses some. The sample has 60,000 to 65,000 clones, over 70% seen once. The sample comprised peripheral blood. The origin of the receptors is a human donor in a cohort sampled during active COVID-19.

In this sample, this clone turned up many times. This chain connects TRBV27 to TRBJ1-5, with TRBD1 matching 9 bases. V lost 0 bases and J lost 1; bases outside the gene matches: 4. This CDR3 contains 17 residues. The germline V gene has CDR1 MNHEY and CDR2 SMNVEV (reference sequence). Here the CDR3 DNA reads TGTGCCAGCAGTTTATCCCACGGACAGGGGAGCAATCAGCCCCAGCATTTT. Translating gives CASSLSHGQGSNQPQHF.

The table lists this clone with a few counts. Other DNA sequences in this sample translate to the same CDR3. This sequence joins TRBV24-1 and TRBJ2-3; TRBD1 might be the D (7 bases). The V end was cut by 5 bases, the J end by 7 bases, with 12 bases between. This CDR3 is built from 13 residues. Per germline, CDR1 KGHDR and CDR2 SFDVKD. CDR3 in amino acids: CATSGPGGNTQYF. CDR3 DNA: TGTGCCACCAGTGGCCCAGGGGGGAATACGCAGTATTTT.

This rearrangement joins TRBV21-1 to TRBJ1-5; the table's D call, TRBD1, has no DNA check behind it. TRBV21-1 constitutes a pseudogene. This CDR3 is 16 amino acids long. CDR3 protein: CASEAHGDRGNQPQHF. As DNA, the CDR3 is TGTGCCAGCGAGGCCCACGGAGACAGGGGTAATCAGCCCCAGCATTTT.

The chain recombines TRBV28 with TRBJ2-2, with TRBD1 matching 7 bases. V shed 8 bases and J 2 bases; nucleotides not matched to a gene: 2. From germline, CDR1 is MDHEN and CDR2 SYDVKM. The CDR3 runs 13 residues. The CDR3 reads CASGQVNTGELFF. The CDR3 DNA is TGTGCCAGCGGACAGGTTAACACCGGGGAGCTGTTTTTT.

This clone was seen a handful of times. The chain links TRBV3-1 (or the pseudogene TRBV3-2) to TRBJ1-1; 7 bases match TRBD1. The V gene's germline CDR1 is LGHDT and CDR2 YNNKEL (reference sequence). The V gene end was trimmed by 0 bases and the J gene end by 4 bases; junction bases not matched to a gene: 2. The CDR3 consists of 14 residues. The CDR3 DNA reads TGTGCCAGCAGCCAAGATACAGGGGCCACTGAAGCTTTCTTT. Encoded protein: CASSQDTGATEAFF.

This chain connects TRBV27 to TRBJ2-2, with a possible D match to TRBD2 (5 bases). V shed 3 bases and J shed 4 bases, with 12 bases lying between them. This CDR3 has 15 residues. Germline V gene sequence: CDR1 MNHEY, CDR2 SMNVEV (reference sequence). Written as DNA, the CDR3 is TGTGCCAGCAGTTTCCGCGCGGCGGGCACCGGGGAGCTGTTTTTT. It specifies CASSFRAAGTGELFF.

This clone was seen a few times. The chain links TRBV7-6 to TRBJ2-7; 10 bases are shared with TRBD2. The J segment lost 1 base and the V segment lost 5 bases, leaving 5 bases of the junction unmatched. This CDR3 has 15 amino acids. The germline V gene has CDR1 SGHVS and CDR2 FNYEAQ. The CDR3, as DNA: TGTGCCAGCAGCCGCGGACTAGCGGAGTCCTACGAGCAGTACTTC. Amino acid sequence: CASSRGLAESYEQYF.

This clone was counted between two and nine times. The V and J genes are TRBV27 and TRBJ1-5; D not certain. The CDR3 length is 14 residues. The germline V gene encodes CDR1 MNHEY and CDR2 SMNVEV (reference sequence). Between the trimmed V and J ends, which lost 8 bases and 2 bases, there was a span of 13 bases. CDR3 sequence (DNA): TGTGCCAGCCGAAGAGGGCTGGGCAATCAGCCCCAGCATTTT. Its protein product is CASRRGLGNQPQHF.

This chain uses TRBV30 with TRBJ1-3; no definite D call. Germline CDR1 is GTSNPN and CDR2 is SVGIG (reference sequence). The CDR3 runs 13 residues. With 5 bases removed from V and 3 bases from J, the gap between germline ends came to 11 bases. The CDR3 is CAWDGVGGNTIYF. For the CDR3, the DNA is TGTGCCTGGGATGGAGTTGGTGGAAACACCATATATTTT.

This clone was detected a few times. DNA for the CDR3: TGTGCCAGCAGCCAAGGAGTTGGTGATAATTCACCCCTCCACTTT. Residues: CASSQGVGDNSPLHF. The chain recombines TRBV3-1 (or the pseudogene TRBV3-2) with TRBJ1-6; D not certain. Germline loops: CDR1 LGHDT, CDR2 YNNKEL (reference sequence). The CDR3 covers 15 residues. The V gene lost 1 base and the J gene lost 5 bases, with 9 bases spanning the gap.

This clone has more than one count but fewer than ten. CDR3 region: CASSPGGGTYEQYF. CDR3 in DNA: TGTGCCAGCAGCCCCGGGGGGGGAACCTACGAGCAGTACTTC. The gene calls are TRBV6-5 and TRBJ2-7; 8 nucleotides match TRBD2. After removal of 6 bases from V and 2 bases from J, the junction contained 6 bases not matched to a gene. Germline CDR1 and CDR2: MNHEY and SVGAGI. The CDR3 sequence is 14 residues long.

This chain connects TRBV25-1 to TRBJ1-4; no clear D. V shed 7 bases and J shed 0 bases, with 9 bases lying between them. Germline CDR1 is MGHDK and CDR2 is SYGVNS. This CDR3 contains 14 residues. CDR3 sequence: CASTPATTNEKLFF. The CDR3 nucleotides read TGTGCCAGCACCCCCGCTACAACTAATGAAAAACTGTTTTTT.

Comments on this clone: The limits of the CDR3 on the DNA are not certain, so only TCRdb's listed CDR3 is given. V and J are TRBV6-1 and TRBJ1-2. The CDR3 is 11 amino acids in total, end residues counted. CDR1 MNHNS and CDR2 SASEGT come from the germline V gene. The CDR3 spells CASSEVGEGTF.

The CDR3 here is CATRGGGKDTEAFF. In DNA, the CDR3 is TGTGCCACGAGAGGGGGGGGGAAGGACACTGAAGCTTTCTTT. The rearrangement joins TRBV10-3 to TRBJ1-1, with a weak D call TRBD1 (6 bases). Germline V CDR1 and CDR2: ENHRY, SYGVKD. The CDR3 runs 14 residues. Trimming took 10 bases from V and 3 from J, leaving 18 bases between them.

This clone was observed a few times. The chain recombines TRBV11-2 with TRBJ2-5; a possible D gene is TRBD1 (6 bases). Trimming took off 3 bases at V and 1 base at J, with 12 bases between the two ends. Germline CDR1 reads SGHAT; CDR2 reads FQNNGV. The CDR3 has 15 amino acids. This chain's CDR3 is CASSFAGTLQETQYF. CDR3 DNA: TGTGCCAGCAGCTTCGCCGGGACACTCCAAGAGACCCAGTACTTC.

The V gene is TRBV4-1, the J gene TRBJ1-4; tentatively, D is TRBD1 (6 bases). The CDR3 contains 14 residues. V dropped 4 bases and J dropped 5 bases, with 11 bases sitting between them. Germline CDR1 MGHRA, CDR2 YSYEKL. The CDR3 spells CASSPPGVNEKLFF. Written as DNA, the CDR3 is TGCGCCAGCAGCCCCCCAGGGGTGAATGAAAAACTGTTTTTT.

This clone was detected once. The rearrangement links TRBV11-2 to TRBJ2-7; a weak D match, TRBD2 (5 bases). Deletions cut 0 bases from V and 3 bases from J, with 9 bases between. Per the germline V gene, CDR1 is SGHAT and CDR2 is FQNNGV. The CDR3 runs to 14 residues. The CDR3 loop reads CASSLEGGLYEQYF. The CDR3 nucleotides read TGTGCCAGCAGCTTAGAGGGTGGACTCTACGAGCAGTACTTC.

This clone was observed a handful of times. The CDR3 here is CASSFLRQRSGYTF. Written as DNA, the CDR3 is TGTGCCAGCAGCTTCCTTCGGCAGCGGAGTGGCTACACCTTC. This chain uses TRBV5-8 with TRBJ1-2; D gene uncertain. The V and J ends lost 2 bases and 7 bases respectively, with 15 bases between them. Germline loops: CDR1 SGHTS, CDR2 YDEGEE. The CDR3 totals 14 residues.

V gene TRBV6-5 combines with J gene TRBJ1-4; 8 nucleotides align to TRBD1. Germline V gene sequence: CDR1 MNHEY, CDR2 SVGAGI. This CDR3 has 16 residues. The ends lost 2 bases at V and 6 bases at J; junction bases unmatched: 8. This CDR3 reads CASSYPGQGVDEKLFF. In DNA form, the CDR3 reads TGTGCCAGCAGTTACCCCGGACAGGGTGTTGATGAAAAACTGTTTTTT.

The CDR3 spells CASSPGGNSPLHF. The CDR3 bases are TGTGCCAGCAGTCCAGGGGGAAATTCACCCCTCCACTTT. This chain uses TRBV6-4 with TRBJ1-6, with TRBD1 matching over 7 bases. This CDR3 contains 13 residues. Germline lookup yields CDR1 MRHNA and CDR2 SNTAGT. With 5 bases clipped from V and 7 bases from J, the junction kept 2 bases outside the gene matches.